These 16 T cell receptor beta chains came from one sample sequenced in a study of blood T cells in healthy people across ages. A second about 6 to 12 cycle PCR used barcoded and J-beta primers. Using its own MiXCR run on the 5' RACE reads, TCRdb lists one record per CDR3 protein. The sample has about 1.6 million distinct CDR3 sequences, roughly 32% seen once; the top ten hold about 11%. Sequencing used blood. The source is a woman aged 25-40 years in good health.

The chain employs TRBV28 and TRBJ2-1; no firm D call. The V end was cut by 3 bases, the J end by 0 bases, with 15 bases between. The germline gives CDR1 MDHEN, CDR2 SYDVKM. The CDR3 contains 17 residues. CDR3 sequence (DNA): TGTGCCAGCAGTTTTAGGGTGGTCCGGAGCTCCTACAATGAGCAGTTCTTC. This gives the protein CASSFRVVRSSYNEQFF.

This clonotype was counted only a few times. This sequence joins TRBV5-1 and TRBJ2-7, with 10 bases aligning to TRBD2. The CDR3 sequence is 15 residues long. V trimming: 1 base; J trimming: 6 bases; junction bases outside the gene matches: 7. CDR1 is SGHRS, CDR2 YFSETQ, per germline. CDR3 protein: CASSLPSGRASEQYF. DNA of the CDR3: TGCGCCAGCAGCTTGCCTAGCGGGAGAGCGAGCGAGCAGTACTTC.

A word on this clonotype: A junction boundary mismatches the germline segment, possibly from a read error. The V call is TRBV12-3 or TRBV12-4, the J call TRBJ2-3; TRBD2 is a possible D gene (6 bases). This CDR3 is 16 amino acids long. CDR3 region: CASSRKGGISTYTQYF. CDR3 nucleotide sequence: TGTGCCAGCAGCCGAAAAGGCGGGATTAGCACATATACGCAGTATTTT.

The J gene is TRBJ1-2, the V gene TRBV30; D may be TRBD1 (5 bases). Germline V lookup: CDR1 GTSNPN, CDR2 SVGIG (reference sequence). The CDR3 has 13 residues. The V end was cut by 4 bases, the J end by 8 bases, with 17 bases between. Written as DNA, the CDR3 is TGTGCCTGGACCCCGGGGCCGCTGGGAGGCTACACCTTC. This gives the protein CAWTPGPLGGYTF.

The chain is built from TRBV4-2 and TRBJ2-5, with 12 bases that match TRBD2. The end of the DNA aligns better with TRBJ2-7, so the J call may be wrong. Germline values: CDR1 LGHNA, CDR2 YNFKEQ. The CDR3 extends over 15 amino acids. CDR3 nucleotides: TGTGCCAGCAGCCAAGTCCTAGCGGGGGGGAACGAGCAGTACTTC. Its translation is CASSQVLAGGNEQYF.

This clonotype was detected only a few times. The J gene is TRBJ1-5, the V gene TRBV6-6, with 9 bases fitting TRBD1. Germline CDR1 reads MNHNY; CDR2 reads SVGAGI (reference sequence). The CDR3 has 15 amino acids. V lost 0 bases to trimming and J lost 9 bases; unmatched junction nucleotides: 6. CDR3 in DNA: TGTGCCAGCAGTTACTCGGGACAGGGCCAGGGGCCCCAGCATTTT. Protein sequence: CASSYSGQGQGPQHF.

This clonotype was recorded at least ten times. The V gene is TRBV29-1, the J gene TRBJ2-3; D ambiguous. This CDR3 contains 15 residues. CDR1 is SQVTM and CDR2 is ANQGSEA in the germline V gene. Trimming cost V 3 bases and J 0 bases, with 13 bases left between them. The CDR3 is CSVDGQISSTDTQYF. CDR3 bases: TGCAGCGTTGATGGTCAGATCTCTAGCACAGATACGCAGTATTTT.

This clonotype has a handful of counts. The chain employs TRBV29-1 and TRBJ1-1; D uncertain. The V gene lost 4 bases and the J gene lost 6 bases, with 12 bases spanning the gap. This CDR3 contains 12 residues. CDR1 SQVTM and CDR2 ANQGSEA come from the germline V gene. In DNA form, the CDR3 reads TGCAGCGTTGTCACAGATGGTCCTGAAGCTTTCTTT. Translation gives CSVVTDGPEAFF.

The chain links TRBV20-1 to TRBJ1-2; 8 nucleotides line up with TRBD1. V was pared by 5 bases and J by 7 bases, with 9 bases of the junction left unmatched. The CDR3 totals 13 residues. Per the germline V gene, CDR1 is DFQATT and CDR2 is SNEGSKA (reference sequence). The chain's CDR3 is CSAPRTGNSGYTF. As DNA, the CDR3 is TGCAGTGCTCCCCGGACAGGGAACAGTGGCTACACCTTC.

This clonotype was seen at least ten times. This chain connects TRBV7-9 to TRBJ2-1; possibly TRBD1 or TRBD2 for D (5 bases each). Trimming shortened V by 6 bases and J by 8 bases, and 26 bases separated the two germline ends. Germline CDR1 and CDR2: SEHNR and FQNEAQ (reference sequence). This CDR3 has 17 residues. The CDR3 region is CASSTPGLVGDHHEQFF. The CDR3 DNA is TGTGCCAGCAGTACCCCAGGGTTAGTGGGAGACCACCATGAGCAGTTCTTC.

In this sample, this clonotype turned up a few times. CDR3 protein: CASSSRLCPCTPQHF. Written as DNA, the CDR3 is TGTGCCAGCAGCTCCAGACTTTGTCCTTGTACGCCCCAGCATTTT. This chain connects TRBV7-9 to TRBJ1-5; D is undetermined. The CDR3 has 15 residues. CDR1 SEHNR and CDR2 FQNEAQ come from the germline V gene (reference sequence). V gave up 4 bases and J gave up 9 bases, with 19 bases separating them. Using reference TRBV7-9 and TRBJ1-5 for the parts outside the CDR3, the full variable domain is DTGVSQNPRHKITKRGQNVTFRCDPISEHNRLYWYRQTLGQGPEFLTYFQNEAQLEKSRLLSDRFSAERPKGSFSTLEIQRTEQGDSAMYLCASSSRLCPCTPQHFGDGTRLSIL.

The V and J genes are TRBV5-1 and TRBJ1-1, with no clear D. Deletions cut 3 bases from V and 0 bases from J, with 9 bases between. The CDR3 covers 14 residues. Germline CDR1 SGHRS, CDR2 YFSETQ. The CDR3 DNA follows: TGCGCCAGCAGCTCAGAATCTGTGAACACTGAAGCTTTCTTT. Amino acids: CASSSESVNTEAFF.

This rearrangement joins TRBV4-1 to TRBJ2-7, with a weak D call TRBD2 (6 bases). The germline V gene encodes CDR1 MGHRA and CDR2 YSYEKL. The CDR3 loop spans 13 amino acids. V was trimmed by 0 bases and J by 9 bases, leaving 12 bases between them. The CDR3 loop reads CASSQDVPSVQYF. The CDR3 DNA sequence: TGCGCCAGCAGCCAAGATGTACCTAGCGTGCAGTACTTC.

On this clonotype itself: No conserved phenylalanine or tryptophan ends this CDR3, so it is likely a read error. The chain carries TRBV20-1 and TRBJ2-3; 7 bases line up with TRBD2. V lost 3 bases to trimming and J lost 6 bases; unmatched junction nucleotides: 12. The CDR3 is 15 residues long. Germline loops: CDR1 DFQATT, CDR2 SNEGSKA (reference sequence). The CDR3 loop is CSASRASGLSDTQYL. Here the CDR3 DNA reads TGCAGTGCTAGTAGGGCTAGCGGTCTCTCGGATACGCAGTATCTT.

This clonotype occurred a few times. This chain links TRBV7-9 with TRBJ1-2, with 7 bases fitting TRBD1. J gave up 4 bases and V 5 bases, and 7 bases lay outside the gene matches. The CDR3 is made up of 14 amino acids. The germline CDR1 and CDR2 sequences are SEHNR and FQNEAQ (reference sequence). The CDR3 protein is CASSPTGAAYGYTF. CDR3 coding DNA: TGTGCCAGCAGCCCAACAGGGGCTGCCTATGGCTACACCTTC.

This clonotype appeared a few times. The chain employs TRBV6-2 or TRBV6-3 and TRBJ2-7; D call uncertain. Trimming pared 3 bases from V and 7 bases from J, leaving 10 bases between. The CDR3 is made up of 12 amino acids. Per the germline V gene, CDR1 is MNHEY and CDR2 is SVGEGT. This chain's CDR3 is CASSYQTPEQYF. In nucleotides, the CDR3 is TGTGCCAGCAGTTATCAAACGCCAGAGCAGTACTTC.